This T cell receptor (beta chain) was captured in a study of cytomegalovirus exposure and HLA in healthy donors. The table came from immunoSEQ multiplex PCR; TCRdb's copy has only in-frame clones and leaves some out. The repertoire holds roughly 120,000 clones, with about 82% as singletons. CDR1 is GTSNPN and CDR2 is SVGIG in the germline V gene (reference sequence). The CDR3 runs to 13 residues. The trim removed 7 bases at V and 5 bases at J, leaving 7 bases unmatched. This clonotype originated in a man younger than 35 in good health and CMV-seronegative. The chain combines TRBV30 with TRBJ2-7; 11 positions match TRBD1. Sequenced sample: PBMCs. The CDR3 protein is CASDRGPFHEQYF. For the CDR3, the DNA is TGTGCCTCGGACAGGGGGCCCTTCCACGAGCAGTACTTC.